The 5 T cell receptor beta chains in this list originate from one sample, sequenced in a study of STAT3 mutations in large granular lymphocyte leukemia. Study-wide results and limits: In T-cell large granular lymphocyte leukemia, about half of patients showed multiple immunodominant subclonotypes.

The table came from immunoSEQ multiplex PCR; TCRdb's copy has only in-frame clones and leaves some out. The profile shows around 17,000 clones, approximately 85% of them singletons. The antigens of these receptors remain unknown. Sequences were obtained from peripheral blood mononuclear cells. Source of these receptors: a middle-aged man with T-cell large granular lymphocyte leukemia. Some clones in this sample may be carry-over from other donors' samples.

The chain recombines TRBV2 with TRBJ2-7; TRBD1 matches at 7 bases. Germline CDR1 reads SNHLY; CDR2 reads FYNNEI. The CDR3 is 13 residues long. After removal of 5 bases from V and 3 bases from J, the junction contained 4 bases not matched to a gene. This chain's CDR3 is CASSSQGRYEQYF. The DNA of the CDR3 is TGTGCCAGCAGTTCACAGGGGCGCTACGAGCAGTACTTC.

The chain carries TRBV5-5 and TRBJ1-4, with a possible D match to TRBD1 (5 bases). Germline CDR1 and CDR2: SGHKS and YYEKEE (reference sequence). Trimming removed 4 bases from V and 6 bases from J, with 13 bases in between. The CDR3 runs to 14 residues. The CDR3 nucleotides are TGTGCCAGCAGCACAACCGGGACGGATGAAAAACTGTTTTTT. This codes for CASSTTGTDEKLFF.

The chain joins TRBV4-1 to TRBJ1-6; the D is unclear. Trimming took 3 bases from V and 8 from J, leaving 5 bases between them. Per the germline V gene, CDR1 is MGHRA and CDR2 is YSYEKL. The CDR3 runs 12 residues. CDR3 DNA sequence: TGCGCCAGCAGCCATCCATATTCACCCCTCCACTTT. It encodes CASSHPYSPLHF.

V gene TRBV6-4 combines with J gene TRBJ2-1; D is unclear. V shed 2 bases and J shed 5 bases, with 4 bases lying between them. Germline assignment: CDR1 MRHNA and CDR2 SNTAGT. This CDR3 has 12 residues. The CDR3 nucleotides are TGTGCCAGCAGTGACAGGGACAATGAGCAGTTCTTC. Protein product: CASSDRDNEQFF.

The CDR3 sequence is CASSLGGTGGNEQFF. In nucleotides, the CDR3 is TGCGCCAGCAGCTTGGGCGGGACAGGGGGCAATGAGCAGTTCTTC. The V gene is TRBV5-1, the J gene TRBJ2-1, with 11 positions matching TRBD1. This CDR3 has 15 residues. Germline loops: CDR1 SGHRS, CDR2 YFSETQ. V trimming: 0 bases; J trimming: 6 bases; junction bases outside the gene matches: 2.